This T cell receptor (beta chain) was captured by sequencing in a study of blood T cells in healthy people across ages. Findings of the study overall: With age, beta diversity per million T cells declined roughly linearly, significantly by 40. Estimated diversity, derived from one million T cells, was regarded as an underestimate.

Turning to this clonotype: What it recognizes is unknown.

Each sample had at least 6 million PBMCs isolated. Germline CDR1 and CDR2: DFQATT and SNEGSKA (reference sequence). CDR3 size: 17 residues. The V gene lost 1 base and the J gene lost 4 bases, with 23 bases spanning the gap. Together with a sample-barcoded 5' primer, a J-beta primer mix was included in a second PCR lasting roughly 6 to 12 cycles. Through a template-switch adaptor with 12 random nucleotides, each cDNA molecule received a tag. TCRdb reprocessed the 5' RACE reads with MiXCR, giving one entry per CDR3 protein. Of some 920,000 distinct CDR3 sequences listed, just over 50% are singletons. Sequencing was carried out using blood. This sequence joins TRBV20-1 and TRBJ2-7; tentative D call: TRBD2 (6 bases). The TCR comes from a woman between 55 and 75 years old in good health. The CDR3 DNA is TGCAGTGCTAGAGTGAGCAGCGGGCAGGGACCCTTTTACGAGCAGTACTTC. Its protein is CSARVSSGQGPFYEQYF.